The subject of this entry is one T cell receptor beta chain. This clonotype was seen repeatedly, ten times or more. Its antigen is not yet known. Per-base qualities were not stored, and no clone one base away is much larger. This specimen's time point label, interpreted: patch test 3, about 24 weeks after DPC sensitization. In the paper's terms, the treatment or condition label means: therapeutic diphenylcyclopropenone sensitization with weekly scalp DPC. Blood at each patch-test visit was drawn before the patch test was applied. To be eligible, patients had to be aged 18 to 70, diagnosed with alopecia and judged suitable for DPC therapy, while pregnant patients were excluded. Total RNA was extracted from unfractionated whole blood that had been collected in Tempus Blood RNA tubes. This specimen comes from a study of human T cells and chemical hapten exposure (dated by TCRdb to 2020 to 2022). Background on the whole study: For sensitization, 2% DPC in acetone was applied to an approximately 2 cm by approximately 2 cm area of upper inner arm skin. Patients additionally received weekly therapeutic DPC doses to the scalp throughout the approximately 22-week study period. Patch testing on the upper back used Finn chambers containing 0.01% DPC, with scoring done after 6 days according to International Contact Dermatitis Research Group standards. Alopecia areata with under or over 50% scalp involvement, alopecia totalis and alopecia universalis were represented in the patient cohort, which was mostly female. Libraries were pooled for sequencing, and per-sample TCR yields varied mainly because of small differences in library volumes within the pool. In alopecia patients, the study followed how the peripheral blood TCR repertoire changed in vivo over primary and secondary sensitization to diphenylcyclopropenone (DPC), a hapten. Patient blood was sampled pre-sensitization (week 0) and at 2, 6 and about 24 weeks after DPC sensitization. Blood for TCR sequencing was provided by twenty-nine alopecia patients at one to four time points (pre-sensitization, 2, 6 and 24 weeks).

The CDR1 and CDR2 encoded by the germline V gene are SGHTA and FQGNSA. There are 13 amino acids in the CDR3, from cysteine to phenylalanine inclusive. CDR3 DNA only is kept here, 39 bases in frame from base 1. V is pared back by 1 base and J by 14 bases, with 16 bases lying between the germline termini. The library was obtained by RACE. TCRdb records NextSeq 500 as the sequencer. During library preparation, unique molecular identifiers were attached to individual cDNA molecules so that TCRs could be counted in a quantitative, reproducible way. For every blood RNA sample, sequencing covered both the TCR alpha and TCR beta chains. The published analysis was carried out like this. Samples had a median of roughly 87,000 TCRs, with a range from about 23,224 to 750,000. The Decombinator software suite was used to annotate V, J and CDR3 in the TCR reads. For PS versus PT1 abundance plots, all samples were subsampled to the same number of TCRs (28,000). TCRs were defined as expanded if absent before sensitization and observed at least eight times at the 2-week time point. TCRdb took the public reads, trimmed them with fastp at Q25, ran MiXCR for clone calling and kept in-frame beta chains. Rows matching on CDR3 protein sequence are summarized as one entry with the most common DNA and genes. In this record, the V and J calls reflect TCRdb's handling and not the investigators' own analysis. Within this sample are about 90,000 distinct CDR3 sequences, with roughly 10% of them counted one time only. Clones ranked in the top ten supply roughly 1% of the sample.

The paper as a whole reports these results and caveats: All patients had alopecia, a presumed autoimmune disease, so their immune response might differ from that of healthy individuals. No change with DPC sensitization was found in the number of TCRs above 1 in 1000 frequency, and no evidence of global repertoire structure alterations was found. Significantly more large CDR3 similarity clusters were formed by expanded TCRs than by pre-sensitization or healthy control sets, consistent with antigen-driven responses. Patch test score correlated positively with the number of PT1 expanded TCRs, reaching significance at thresholds 8, 16 and 32 but not at 4. After repeated subsampling, changes were observed in the strength of the expansion versus patch-test correlation and in the threshold at which the correlation became significant.

The clonotype originates from a woman in her 30s with alopecia areata. Some clones in this sample may be carry-over from other donors' samples. The sample was whole blood, taken in connection with sensitization to the hapten diphenylcyclopropenone (DPC). The rearranged chain carries TRBV7-2 and TRBJ2-3; the D gene may be TRBD1 or TRBD2, since each aligns over 5 bases. The nucleotide sequence reads as follows: TGTGCCAGCAGCTTAGGCGCCGGGACCCTTCCGTATTTT. It is translated as CASSLGAGTLPYF.